This is a list of T cell receptor beta chains from one sample in a study of breast tumors, draining lymph nodes, adjacent tissues. TCRdb recomputed calls from the multiplex PCR reads with MiXCR, one row per CDR3 protein. This table holds roughly 23,000 distinct CDR3 sequences, around two thirds found once. Sequenced input: tumor-adjacent breast tissue. The receptors here all came from a female donor with breast cancer. Some clones in this sample may be carry-over from other donors' samples. The CDR3 runs from the conserved cysteine through the conserved F or W. Fields, in order: CDR3 DNA, CDR3 protein, clone size, D gene, J gene, V gene. D genes are given only for firm matches. Size is stated for part of the rows, as once, few or many counts, or as a class when the clone is expanded.

cdr3_nt: TGTGCCAGCAGTTTAGCTAGCGGGAGACAGACCCAGTACTTC
cdr3_aa: CASSLASGRQTQYF
clone_size: many
d_call: TRBD2
j_call: TRBJ2-5
v_call: TRBV27

cdr3_nt: TGCGCCAGCAGCCAAAGCGGGGGTGGGTCCTACGAGCAGTACTTC
cdr3_aa: CASSQSGGGSYEQYF
clone_size: .
d_call: TRBD2
j_call: TRBJ2-7
v_call: TRBV4-1

cdr3_nt: TGTGCCAGCAGCTTAGCGACAGGGGGTGGCGAGCAGTACTTC
cdr3_aa: CASSLATGGGEQYF
clone_size: medium-sized
d_call: TRBD1
j_call: TRBJ2-7
v_call: TRBV7-9

cdr3_nt: TGTGCCAGCAGCTTATTGCCCTGGGGGGATACGCAGTATTTT
cdr3_aa: CASSLLPWGDTQYF
clone_size: .
d_call: .
j_call: TRBJ2-3
v_call: TRBV7-2

cdr3_nt: TGTGCCAGCAGCTTAGAAGGAAGGGGGAATAACTATGGCTACACCTTC
cdr3_aa: CASSLEGRGNNYGYTF
clone_size: .
d_call: .
j_call: TRBJ1-2
v_call: TRBV11-3

cdr3_nt: TGTGCCAGCAGCCCTAAGGCGCTCGACAATGAGCAGTTCTTC
cdr3_aa: CASSPKALDNEQFF
clone_size: many
d_call: .
j_call: TRBJ2-1
v_call: TRBV7-8

cdr3_nt: TGCAGTGCTAGAGATCAGGCGGGACTAGCGGGGATTTACAATGAGCAGTTCTTC
cdr3_aa: CSARDQAGLAGIYNEQFF
clone_size: .
d_call: TRBD2
j_call: TRBJ2-1
v_call: TRBV20-1

cdr3_nt: TGTGCCAGCAGCTTAGATGCAGGGGGAATCAGCTATGGCTACACCTTC
cdr3_aa: CASSLDAGGISYGYTF
clone_size: .
d_call: TRBD1
j_call: TRBJ1-2
v_call: TRBV7-8

cdr3_nt: TGTGCCAGCAGTTCCGATTACCGGGGCTACACCTTC
cdr3_aa: CASSSDYRGYTF
clone_size: many
d_call: .
j_call: TRBJ1-2
v_call: TRBV28

cdr3_nt: TGTGCCAGCAGACCACTAGCGGGGGGCTCCTATGGCTACACCTTC
cdr3_aa: CASRPLAGGSYGYTF
clone_size: many
d_call: .
j_call: TRBJ1-2
v_call: TRBV4-2

cdr3_nt: TGTGCCAGCAGCTCGGGACCGAATTTCTACAATGAGCAGTTCTTC
cdr3_aa: CASSSGPNFYNEQFF
clone_size: .
d_call: .
j_call: TRBJ2-1
v_call: TRBV5-6

cdr3_nt: TGTGCCACCCTCGAGGGCTACGAGCAGTACTTC
cdr3_aa: CATLEGYEQYF
clone_size: .
d_call: .
j_call: TRBJ2-7
v_call: TRBV6-9

cdr3_nt: TGTGGGGGAGAGAACACTGAAGCTTTCTTT
cdr3_aa: CGGENTEAFF
clone_size: .
d_call: .
j_call: TRBJ1-1
v_call: TRBV30

cdr3_nt: TGTGCCAGCACTAACCCGGGACAGGCCTATGGCTACACCTTC
cdr3_aa: CASTNPGQAYGYTF
clone_size: many
d_call: TRBD1
j_call: TRBJ1-2
v_call: TRBV28

cdr3_nt: TGTGCCATCAGTGAAGGGGTCAATAGCAATCAGCCCCAGCATTTT
cdr3_aa: CAISEGVNSNQPQHF
clone_size: .
d_call: .
j_call: TRBJ1-5
v_call: TRBV10-3

cdr3_nt: TGTGCCAGCTCACCAGGACCAATGACAGGGAGCTCCTACGAGCAGTACTTC
cdr3_aa: CASSPGPMTGSSYEQYF
clone_size: .
d_call: TRBD1
j_call: TRBJ2-7
v_call: TRBV18

cdr3_nt: TGTGCCAGTAGTATTGGGGGGCCTGGAAACACCATATATTTT
cdr3_aa: CASSIGGPGNTIYF
clone_size: .
d_call: .
j_call: TRBJ1-3
v_call: TRBV19

cdr3_nt: .
cdr3_aa: CASGEGYEQYFGPGSQPQHF
clone_size: .
d_call: .
j_call: TRBJ1-5
v_call: TRBV7-2

cdr3_nt: TGTGCCAGCAGCCCCAGCCCCGCAGATAATTCACCCCTCCACTTT
cdr3_aa: CASSPSPADNSPLHF
clone_size: .
d_call: .
j_call: TRBJ1-6
v_call: TRBV5-5

cdr3_nt: TGTGCCAGCAGCTTGGCGGAGACCCAGCACTTC
cdr3_aa: CASSLAETQHF
clone_size: .
d_call: .
j_call: TRBJ2-5
v_call: TRBV5-4

cdr3_nt: TGTGCCAGCAGCTCAGGGGGCGGGCATGAAAAACTGTTTTTT
cdr3_aa: CASSSGGGHEKLFF
clone_size: once
d_call: TRBD1
j_call: TRBJ1-4
v_call: TRBV7-9

cdr3_nt: TGCAGCGCCCGGACAGGGTGGAATTCACCCCTCCACTTT
cdr3_aa: CSARTGWNSPLHF
clone_size: .
d_call: TRBD1
j_call: TRBJ1-6
v_call: TRBV29-1

cdr3_nt: TGCGCCAGCAGCCAAGATACTAGCGGGTCTAACTATGGCTACACCTTC
cdr3_aa: CASSQDTSGSNYGYTF
clone_size: .
d_call: .
j_call: TRBJ1-2
v_call: TRBV4-3

cdr3_nt: TGTGCCATCAGTGAGTCGAAAGGGTACACCGGGGAGCTGTTTTTT
cdr3_aa: CAISESKGYTGELFF
clone_size: .
d_call: .
j_call: TRBJ2-2
v_call: TRBV10-3

cdr3_nt: TGTGCCAGCAGCCCACCCGGACAGGTCTTCGAGCAGTACTTC
cdr3_aa: CASSPPGQVFEQYF
clone_size: .
d_call: TRBD1
j_call: TRBJ2-7
v_call: TRBV7-2

cdr3_nt: TGTGCCACCGGCAGAACTCGAAGCGGGATCGCTTACAATGAGCAGTTCTTC
cdr3_aa: CATGRTRSGIAYNEQFF
clone_size: .
d_call: TRBD2
j_call: TRBJ2-1
v_call: TRBV15

cdr3_nt: TGTGCCAGCAGTGCCCAGACTAGTATCCCCACAGATACGCAGTATTTT
cdr3_aa: CASSAQTSIPTDTQYF
clone_size: .
d_call: .
j_call: TRBJ2-3
v_call: TRBV2

cdr3_nt: TGTGCCACCAGTGATTATCTTAGTGGAGATACGCAGTATTTT
cdr3_aa: CATSDYLSGDTQYF
clone_size: few
d_call: .
j_call: TRBJ2-3
v_call: TRBV24-1

cdr3_nt: TGTGCCACCAGTGACCTTTCACGGGGTGAGCAGTTCTTC
cdr3_aa: CATSDLSRGEQFF
clone_size: medium-sized
d_call: .
j_call: TRBJ2-1
v_call: TRBV24-1